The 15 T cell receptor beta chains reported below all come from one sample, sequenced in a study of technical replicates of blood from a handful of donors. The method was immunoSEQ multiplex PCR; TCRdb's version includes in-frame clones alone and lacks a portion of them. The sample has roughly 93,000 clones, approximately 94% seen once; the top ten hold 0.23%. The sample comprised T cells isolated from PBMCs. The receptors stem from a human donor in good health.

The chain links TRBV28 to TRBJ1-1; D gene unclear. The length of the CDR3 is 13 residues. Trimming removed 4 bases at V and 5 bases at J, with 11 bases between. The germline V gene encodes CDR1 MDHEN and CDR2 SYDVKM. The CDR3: CASSSLVLTEAFF. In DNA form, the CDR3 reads TGTGCCAGCAGTTCCCTAGTTTTAACTGAAGCTTTCTTT.

The CDR3 spells CASSLPVGEETQYF. The CDR3 DNA sequence: TGTGCCAGCAGCTTACCCGTAGGGGAAGAGACCCAGTACTTC. V and J are TRBV7-8 and TRBJ2-5; TRBD1 might be the D (5 bases). CDR3 length: 14 residues. Germline CDR1 and CDR2: SGHVS and FQNEAQ. Trimming left V 2 bases short and J 3 bases short, with 10 bases between.

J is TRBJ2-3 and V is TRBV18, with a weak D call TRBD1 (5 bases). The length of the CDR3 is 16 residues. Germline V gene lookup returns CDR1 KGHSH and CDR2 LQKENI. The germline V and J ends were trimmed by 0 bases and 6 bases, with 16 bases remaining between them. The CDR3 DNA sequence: TGTGCCAGCTCACCACCGACAAGGGGATTCGCTGATACGCAGTATTTT. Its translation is CASSPPTRGFADTQYF.

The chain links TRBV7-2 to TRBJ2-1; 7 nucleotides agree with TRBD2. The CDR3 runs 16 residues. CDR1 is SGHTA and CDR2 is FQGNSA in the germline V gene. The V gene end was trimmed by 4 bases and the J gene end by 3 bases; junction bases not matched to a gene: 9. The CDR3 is CASSSPGLRNYNEQFF. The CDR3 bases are TGTGCCAGCAGCTCCCCGGGACTAAGAAACTACAATGAGCAGTTCTTC.

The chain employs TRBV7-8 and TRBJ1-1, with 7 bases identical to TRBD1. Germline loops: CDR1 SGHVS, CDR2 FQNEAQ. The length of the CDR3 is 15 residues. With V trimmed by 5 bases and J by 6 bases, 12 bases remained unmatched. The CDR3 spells CASSPRTGWTAEAFF. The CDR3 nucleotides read TGTGCCAGCAGCCCCCGGACAGGCTGGACGGCTGAAGCTTTCTTT.

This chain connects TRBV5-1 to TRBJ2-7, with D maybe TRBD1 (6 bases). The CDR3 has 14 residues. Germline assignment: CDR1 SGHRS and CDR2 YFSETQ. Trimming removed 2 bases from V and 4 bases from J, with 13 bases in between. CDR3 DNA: TGCGCCAGCAGCTTTGAAGGACAGTGGTACGAGCAGTACTTC. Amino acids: CASSFEGQWYEQYF.

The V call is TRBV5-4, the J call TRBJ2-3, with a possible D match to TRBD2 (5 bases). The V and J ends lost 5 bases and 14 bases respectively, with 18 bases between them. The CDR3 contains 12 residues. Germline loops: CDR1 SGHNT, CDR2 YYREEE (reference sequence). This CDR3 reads CASSLSGTGWYF. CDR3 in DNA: TGTGCCAGCAGTCTAAGCGGTACCGGGTGGTATTTT.

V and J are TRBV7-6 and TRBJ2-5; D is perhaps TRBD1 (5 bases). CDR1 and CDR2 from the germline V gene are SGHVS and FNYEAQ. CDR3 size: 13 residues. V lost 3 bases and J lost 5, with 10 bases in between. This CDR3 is CASSLGPGETQYF. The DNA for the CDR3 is TGTGCCAGCAGCTTGGGGCCAGGGGAGACCCAGTACTTC. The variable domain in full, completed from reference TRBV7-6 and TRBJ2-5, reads GAGVSQSPRYKVTKRGQDVALRCDPISGHVSLYWYRQALGQGPEFLTYFNYEAQQDKSGLPNDRFSAERPEGSISTLTIQRTEQRDSAMYRCASSLGPGETQYFGPGTRLLVL.

CDR3 nucleotides: TGTGCCAGCAGGGGGGGGGAGCAGTACTTC. Protein sequence: CASRGGEQYF. The V call is TRBV6-6, the J call TRBJ2-7, with 7 nucleotides matching TRBD2. With V trimmed by 6 bases and J by 7 bases, 0 bases remained unmatched. This CDR3 comprises 10 residues. Per germline, CDR1 MNHNY and CDR2 SVGAGI (reference sequence).

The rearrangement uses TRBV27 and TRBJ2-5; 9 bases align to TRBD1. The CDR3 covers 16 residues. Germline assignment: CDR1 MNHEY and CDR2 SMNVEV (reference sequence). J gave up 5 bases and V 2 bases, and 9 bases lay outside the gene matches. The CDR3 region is CASSLGWDRALETQYF. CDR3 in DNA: TGTGCCAGCAGTTTAGGGTGGGACAGGGCGTTGGAGACCCAGTACTTC.

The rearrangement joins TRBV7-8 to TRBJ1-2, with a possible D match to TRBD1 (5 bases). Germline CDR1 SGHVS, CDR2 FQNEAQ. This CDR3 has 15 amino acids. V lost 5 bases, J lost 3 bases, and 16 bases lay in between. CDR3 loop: CASSPRTTGDYGYTF. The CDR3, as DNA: TGTGCCAGCAGCCCCCGGACAACGGGGGACTATGGCTACACCTTC.

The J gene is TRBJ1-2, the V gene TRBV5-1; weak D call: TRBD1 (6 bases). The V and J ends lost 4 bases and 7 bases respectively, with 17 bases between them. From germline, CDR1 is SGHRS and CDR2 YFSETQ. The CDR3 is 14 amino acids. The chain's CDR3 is CASSPTAGAGGYTF. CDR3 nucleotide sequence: TGCGCCAGCAGCCCCACGGCGGGGGCTGGTGGCTACACCTTC.

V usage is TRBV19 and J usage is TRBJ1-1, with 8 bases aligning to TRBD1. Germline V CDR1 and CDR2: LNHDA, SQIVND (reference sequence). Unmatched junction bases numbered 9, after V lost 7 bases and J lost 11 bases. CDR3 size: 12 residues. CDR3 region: CASKGETGAAFF. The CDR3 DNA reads TGTGCCAGTAAGGGGGAGACAGGGGCCGCTTTCTTT.

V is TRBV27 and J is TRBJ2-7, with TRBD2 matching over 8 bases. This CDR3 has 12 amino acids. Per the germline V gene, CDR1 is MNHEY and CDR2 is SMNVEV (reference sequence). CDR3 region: CAAGARSYEQYF. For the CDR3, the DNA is TGTGCAGCGGGAGCCAGAAGCTACGAGCAGTACTTC.

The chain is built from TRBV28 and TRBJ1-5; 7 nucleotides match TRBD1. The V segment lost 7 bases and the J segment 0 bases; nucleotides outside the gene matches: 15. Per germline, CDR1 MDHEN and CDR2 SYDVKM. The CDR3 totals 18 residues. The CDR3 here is CASIKTGSFLRSNQPQHF. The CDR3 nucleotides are TGTGCCAGCATTAAGACAGGGAGCTTCCTTCGTAGCAATCAGCCCCAGCATTTT.